This TCR beta chain was captured in a study of control samples from healthy donors and cancer patients. The CDR3 has 14 amino acids. Per the germline V gene, CDR1 is LNHDA and CDR2 is SQIVND (reference sequence). Trimming cost V 6 bases and J 0 bases, with 6 bases left between them. The protocol was immunoSEQ multiplex PCR, while the TCRdb copy is restricted to in-frame clones and leaves out a portion. The sample yields about 130,000 clones, just under 95% seen once. What was sequenced was PBMCs. The clonotype originates from a man in his sixties with colorectal cancer. The V call is TRBV19, the J call TRBJ2-6; D unclear. The CDR3 spells CASRRNSGANVLTF. CDR3 DNA: TGTGCCAGTAGGAGGAACTCTGGGGCCAACGTCCTGACTTTC.